Listed here are 9 T cell receptor beta chains from one sample, sequenced in a study of blood T cell repertoires in COVID-19. The table came from immunoSEQ multiplex PCR; TCRdb's copy has only in-frame clones and leaves some out. Seen here are around 130,000 clones, approximately 77% observed once, and the top ten hold roughly 7.9%. The specimen sequenced was peripheral blood. The source is a human donor in a cohort sampled during active COVID-19.

The J gene is TRBJ2-7, the V gene TRBV29-1, with D possibly TRBD1 on 5 matching bases. The V end lost 4 bases, the J end lost 7 bases, and 14 bases lay between the germline ends. This CDR3 is 12 amino acids long. Germline values: CDR1 SQVTM, CDR2 ANQGSEA. The CDR3: CSVGVGRWEQYF. Here the CDR3 DNA reads TGCAGCGTTGGGGTGGGGCGCTGGGAGCAGTACTTC.

J is TRBJ2-7 and V is TRBV4-1; TRBD1 aligns across 9 bases. The CDR3 loop spans 15 amino acids. Germline V gene sequence: CDR1 MGHRA, CDR2 YSYEKL. Trimming at V came to 8 bases and at J to 4 bases, leaving 12 bases not matched to a gene. The CDR3 DNA sequence: TGCGCCAGCCCGAAGACAGGGGGGGAGTTTTACGAGCAGTACTTC. This encodes CASPKTGGEFYEQYF.

This sequence joins TRBV19 and TRBJ1-2, with 8 bases that match TRBD1. Germline V CDR1 and CDR2: LNHDA, SQIVND (reference sequence). The CDR3 runs 14 residues. Trimming at V came to 5 bases and at J to 2 bases, leaving 4 bases not matched to a gene. In DNA form, the CDR3 reads TGTGCCAGTAGTTGGGGGACAGGCAACTATGGCTACACCTTC. Translating gives CASSWGTGNYGYTF.

The V and J genes are TRBV6-1 and TRBJ2-7; 14 bases line up with TRBD2. CDR1 is MNHNS and CDR2 is SASEGT in the germline V gene. The CDR3 runs to 16 residues. V gave up 5 bases and J gave up 4 bases; unmatched junction bases: 7. The CDR3 sequence: CASSKGLAGGIYEQYF. DNA of the CDR3: TGTGCCAGCAGTAAAGGACTAGCGGGGGGTATATACGAGCAGTACTTC.

This clone has ten or more counts. J is TRBJ1-4 and V is TRBV7-9; weak D call: TRBD1 (5 bases). CDR3 size: 16 residues. Germline V lookup: CDR1 SEHNR, CDR2 FQNEAQ (reference sequence). Deletions cut 1 base from V and 8 bases from J, with 17 bases between. CDR3 nucleotide sequence: TGTGCCAGCAGCTTAGTGTATTCAGGGCTGAGGGAAAAACTGTTTTTT. Translated: CASSLVYSGLREKLFF.

V is TRBV30 and J is TRBJ2-7; 10 bases fit TRBD1. The V gene's germline CDR1 is GTSNPN and CDR2 SVGIG (reference sequence). V lost 3 bases to trimming and J lost 3 bases; unmatched junction nucleotides: 8. CDR3 length: 15 residues. CDR3 in DNA: TGTGCCTGGAGGACGGGACAGGGGCATTTCTACGAGCAGTACTTC. This translates into CAWRTGQGHFYEQYF.

V and J are TRBV5-4 and TRBJ2-5, with 7 positions matching TRBD2. Germline V lookup: CDR1 SGHNT, CDR2 YYREEE (reference sequence). This CDR3 region has 16 residues. V shed 4 bases and J 4 bases; nucleotides not matched to a gene: 13. CDR3 nucleotides: TGTGCCAGCAGCCTTGGAGGGAGGGGAGAGGGAGAGACCCAGTACTTC. Translating it yields CASSLGGRGEGETQYF.

Written as DNA, the CDR3 is TGTGCCAGCAGCCAAGAAGGGGGTGCATTGAATCAGCCCCAGCATTTT. Encoded protein: CASSQEGGALNQPQHF. The rearrangement links TRBV3-1 (or the pseudogene TRBV3-2) to TRBJ1-5; D might be TRBD1 (6 bases). Germline lookup yields CDR1 LGHDT and CDR2 YNNKEL (reference sequence). With 0 bases removed from V and 4 bases from J, the gap between germline ends came to 13 bases. The CDR3 totals 16 residues.

This clone was picked up a small number of times. This chain joins TRBV5-1 and TRBJ2-7; a possible D gene is TRBD1 (6 bases). In germline, CDR1 is SGHRS, CDR2 YFSETQ. This CDR3 is built from 15 residues. Trimming pared 0 bases from V and 3 bases from J, leaving 13 bases between. The CDR3 region is CASSLEGQRSYEQYF. The CDR3 nucleotides are TGCGCCAGCAGCTTGGAAGGACAGAGGAGCTACGAGCAGTACTTC.